These T cell receptor beta chains were read from a single sample in a study of cytomegalovirus exposure and HLA in healthy donors. The protocol was immunoSEQ multiplex PCR, while the TCRdb copy is restricted to in-frame clones and leaves out a portion. The sample holds approximately 140,000 clones; about four fifths are singletons and the top ten take under 4%. Input material: PBMCs. The receptors shown here come from a human donor in good health. The CDR3 runs from the conserved cysteine through the conserved F or W. The order of the fields is clone size, J gene, V gene, D gene, CDR3 protein, CDR3 DNA. D genes are given only for firm matches. Size is stated for part of the rows, as once, few or many counts, or as a class when the clone is expanded.

clone size: NA; J gene: TRBJ2-7; V gene: TRBV4-1; D gene: TRBD1; CDR3 protein: CASGQGAYEQYF; CDR3 DNA: TGCGCCTCGGGACAGGGGGCCTACGAGCAGTACTTC
clone size: NA; J gene: TRBJ2-2; V gene: TRBV5-1; D gene: NA; CDR3 protein: CASSLTGAGELFF; CDR3 DNA: TGCGCCAGCAGCTTGACAGGCGCCGGGGAGCTGTTTTTT
clone size: NA; J gene: TRBJ2-4; V gene: TRBV5-1; D gene: NA; CDR3 protein: CASSWTDLAKNIQYF; CDR3 DNA: TGCGCCAGCAGCTGGACAGACCTAGCCAAAAACATTCAGTACTTC
clone size: NA; J gene: TRBJ1-1; V gene: TRBV7-8; D gene: NA; CDR3 protein: CASSQTAMNTEAFF; CDR3 DNA: TGTGCCAGCAGCCAGACAGCTATGAACACTGAAGCTTTCTTT
clone size: NA; J gene: TRBJ1-4; V gene: TRBV7-2; D gene: TRBD1; CDR3 protein: CASSFQTGPNEKLFF; CDR3 DNA: TGTGCCAGCAGCTTTCAGACAGGGCCTAATGAAAAACTGTTTTTT
clone size: NA; J gene: TRBJ2-7; V gene: TRBV2; D gene: NA; CDR3 protein: CASSDQDPERPWDEQYF; CDR3 DNA: TGTGCCAGCAGTGACCAGGATCCGGAGCGGCCTTGGGACGAGCAGTACTTC
clone size: NA; J gene: TRBJ2-7; V gene: TRBV7-8; D gene: TRBD2; CDR3 protein: CASSFASGRAWTYEQYF; CDR3 DNA: TGTGCCAGCAGCTTTGCTAGCGGGAGGGCCTGGACCTACGAGCAGTACTTC
clone size: NA; J gene: TRBJ1-2; V gene: TRBV5-1; D gene: NA; CDR3 protein: CASSWGGDHGYTF; CDR3 DNA: TGCGCCAGCAGCTGGGGGGGGGATCATGGCTACACCTTC
clone size: NA; J gene: TRBJ2-7; V gene: TRBV5-4; D gene: TRBD2; CDR3 protein: CASSLGPWSSGRAWGGEQYF; CDR3 DNA: TGTGCCAGCAGCTTAGGTCCGTGGTCTAGCGGGAGGGCCTGGGGGGGCGAGCAGTACTTC
clone size: NA; J gene: TRBJ1-2; V gene: TRBV19; D gene: NA; CDR3 protein: CASSIAGDSGYTF; CDR3 DNA: TGTGCCAGTAGTATAGCGGGGGATAGTGGCTACACCTTC
clone size: NA; J gene: TRBJ2-7; V gene: TRBV7-2; D gene: NA; CDR3 protein: CASSLVGGHPYEQYF; CDR3 DNA: TGTGCCAGCAGCTTAGTGGGGGGGCACCCCTACGAGCAGTACTTC
clone size: few; J gene: TRBJ2-7; V gene: TRBV4-1; D gene: NA; CDR3 protein: CASSLSSASSYEQYF; CDR3 DNA: TGCGCCAGCAGCCTTAGCAGCGCCAGCTCCTACGAGCAGTACTTC
clone size: NA; J gene: TRBJ1-5; V gene: TRBV19; D gene: NA; CDR3 protein: CASSIGAPDQPQHF; CDR3 DNA: TGTGCCAGTAGTATTGGGGCACCCGATCAGCCCCAGCATTTT
clone size: few; J gene: TRBJ1-1; V gene: TRBV14; D gene: NA; CDR3 protein: CASSQGGGGTEAFF; CDR3 DNA: TGTGCCAGCAGCCAAGGAGGCGGGGGCACTGAAGCTTTCTTT
clone size: NA; J gene: TRBJ1-5; V gene: TRBV5-1; D gene: NA; CDR3 protein: CASSLEGVESQPQHF; CDR3 DNA: TGCGCCAGCAGCTTGGAAGGGGTAGAAAGTCAGCCCCAGCATTTT
clone size: few; J gene: TRBJ2-7; V gene: TRBV6-5; D gene: TRBD1; CDR3 protein: CASSYVTGVSYEQYF; CDR3 DNA: TGTGCCAGCAGTTATGTGACAGGGGTTTCCTACGAGCAGTACTTC
clone size: NA; J gene: TRBJ2-7; V gene: TRBV2; D gene: NA; CDR3 protein: CASSDPAGTDTYEQYF; CDR3 DNA: TGTGCCAGCAGCGACCCAGCCGGGACTGACACCTACGAGCAGTACTTC
clone size: NA; J gene: TRBJ2-7; V gene: TRBV27; D gene: TRBD2; CDR3 protein: CASKGQGRASSYEQYF; CDR3 DNA: TGTGCCAGCAAAGGGCAAGGGAGGGCGAGCTCCTACGAGCAGTACTTC
clone size: NA; J gene: TRBJ1-3; V gene: TRBV6-1; D gene: NA; CDR3 protein: CASSEWSIGFSGNTIYF; CDR3 DNA: TGTGCCAGCAGTGAATGGAGTATCGGGTTCTCTGGAAACACCATATATTTT
clone size: NA; J gene: TRBJ2-2; V gene: TRBV5-1; D gene: TRBD2; CDR3 protein: CASSTGLASTGELFF; CDR3 DNA: TGCGCCAGCAGCACGGGACTAGCGTCAACCGGGGAGCTGTTTTTT
clone size: NA; J gene: TRBJ2-3; V gene: TRBV4-2; D gene: NA; CDR3 protein: CASSQEVREGTDTQYF; CDR3 DNA: TGTGCCAGCAGCCAAGAGGTACGGGAAGGCACAGATACGCAGTATTTT
clone size: NA; J gene: TRBJ1-1; V gene: TRBV10-3; D gene: TRBD1; CDR3 protein: CAISADRTGNRVTEAFF; CDR3 DNA: TGTGCCATCAGTGCCGATAGGACAGGGAATAGGGTCACTGAAGCTTTCTTT
clone size: NA; J gene: TRBJ2-1; V gene: TRBV5-1; D gene: NA; CDR3 protein: CASSLGRAGYNEQFF; CDR3 DNA: TGCGCCAGCAGCTTGGGCCGCGCTGGCTACAATGAGCAGTTCTTC
clone size: few; J gene: TRBJ1-1; V gene: TRBV19; D gene: NA; CDR3 protein: CASSLGASPWTNTEAFF; CDR3 DNA: TGTGCCAGTAGTTTGGGGGCTAGTCCCTGGACCAACACTGAAGCTTTCTTT
clone size: NA; J gene: TRBJ2-1; V gene: TRBV6-5; D gene: TRBD2; CDR3 protein: CASSYPAGVLFF; CDR3 DNA: TGTGCCAGCAGTTACCCAGCGGGAGTGTTGTTCTTC
clone size: NA; J gene: TRBJ2-1; V gene: TRBV5-1; D gene: TRBD1; CDR3 protein: CASSAGTGVYNEQFF; CDR3 DNA: TGCGCCAGCAGCGCGGGGACAGGGGTTTACAATGAGCAGTTCTTC
clone size: NA; J gene: TRBJ2-5; V gene: TRBV5-5; D gene: NA; CDR3 protein: CASSQPLARQETQYF; CDR3 DNA: TGTGCCAGCAGCCAGCCGCTAGCCCGCCAAGAGACCCAGTACTTC
clone size: NA; J gene: TRBJ1-2; V gene: TRBV5-1; D gene: NA; CDR3 protein: CASSLEGLGPGYTF; CDR3 DNA: TGCGCCAGCAGCCTAGAGGGTTTGGGTCCAGGCTACACCTTC
clone size: NA; J gene: TRBJ2-2; V gene: TRBV19; D gene: NA; CDR3 protein: CASSRQIPNTGELFF; CDR3 DNA: TGTGCCAGTAGTCGACAGATCCCGAACACCGGGGAGCTGTTTTTT
clone size: few; J gene: TRBJ2-7; V gene: TRBV4-2; D gene: NA; CDR3 protein: CASSQDSAGSVGEQYF; CDR3 DNA: TGTGCCAGCAGCCAAGATTCCGCGGGGTCCGTGGGGGAGCAGTACTTC
clone size: NA; J gene: TRBJ2-5; V gene: TRBV7-9; D gene: NA; CDR3 protein: CSSSLGDAVPYF; CDR3 DNA: TGTTCCAGCAGCTTAGGAGATGCTGTACCGTACTTC
clone size: NA; J gene: TRBJ2-1; V gene: TRBV9; D gene: NA; CDR3 protein: CASSPTLRRSYNEQFF; CDR3 DNA: TGTGCCAGCAGCCCCACGCTCCGGAGGTCCTACAATGAGCAGTTCTTC
clone size: NA; J gene: TRBJ2-5; V gene: TRBV7-9; D gene: TRBD1; CDR3 protein: CASSSGQGYETQYF; CDR3 DNA: TGTGCCAGCAGCTCCGGACAGGGGTATGAGACCCAGTACTTC
clone size: NA; J gene: TRBJ2-1; V gene: TRBV7-9; D gene: TRBD2; CDR3 protein: CASSLLLGLGRSYNEQFF; CDR3 DNA: TGTGCCAGCAGCTTACTTCTTGGACTAGGTCGCTCCTACAATGAGCAGTTCTTC
clone size: NA; J gene: TRBJ2-5; V gene: TRBV5-1; D gene: NA; CDR3 protein: CASSSTVAGVQETQYF; CDR3 DNA: TGCGCCAGCAGCTCCACTGTCGCAGGGGTCCAAGAGACCCAGTACTTC
clone size: NA; J gene: TRBJ2-1; V gene: TRBV5-6; D gene: NA; CDR3 protein: CASSLLQMSNEQFF; CDR3 DNA: TGTGCCAGCAGCTTGCTACAGATGAGCAATGAGCAGTTCTTC
clone size: NA; J gene: TRBJ2-7; V gene: TRBV20-1; D gene: NA; CDR3 protein: CSARGVNEQYF; CDR3 DNA: TGCAGTGCTAGAGGTGTAAACGAGCAGTACTTC
clone size: NA; J gene: TRBJ2-3; V gene: TRBV9; D gene: NA; CDR3 protein: CASSVWTSADTQYF; CDR3 DNA: TGTGCCAGCAGCGTTTGGACATCTGCAGATACGCAGTATTTT
clone size: NA; J gene: TRBJ2-3; V gene: TRBV2; D gene: TRBD2; CDR3 protein: CASNPTSGVMPAQYF; CDR3 DNA: TGTGCCAGCAATCCAACTAGCGGGGTGATGCCAGCGCAGTATTTT
clone size: NA; J gene: TRBJ2-5; V gene: TRBV6-5; D gene: NA; CDR3 protein: CASSYSILSQETQYF; CDR3 DNA: TGTGCCAGCAGTTACTCGATTCTCAGTCAAGAGACCCAGTACTTC
clone size: NA; J gene: TRBJ2-7; V gene: TRBV10-3; D gene: TRBD1; CDR3 protein: CAISEETGNSYEQYF; CDR3 DNA: TGTGCCATCAGTGAAGAGACAGGGAACTCCTACGAGCAGTACTTC
clone size: NA; J gene: TRBJ1-1; V gene: TRBV29-1; D gene: TRBD1; CDR3 protein: CSGLDRLATEAFF; CDR3 DNA: TGCAGCGGCCTGGACAGGCTGGCCACTGAAGCTTTCTTT
clone size: NA; J gene: TRBJ2-1; V gene: TRBV2; D gene: NA; CDR3 protein: CASSEKSGLSNEQFF; CDR3 DNA: TGTGCCAGCAGTGAGAAATCCGGTCTTTCCAATGAGCAGTTCTTC
clone size: NA; J gene: TRBJ2-2; V gene: TRBV25-1; D gene: NA; CDR3 protein: CARGTGELFF; CDR3 DNA: TGTGCCCGAGGCACCGGGGAGCTGTTTTTT
clone size: NA; J gene: TRBJ2-3; V gene: TRBV13; D gene: NA; CDR3 protein: CASSFGATSDTQYF; CDR3 DNA: TGTGCCAGCAGCTTTGGGGCTACCTCAGATACGCAGTATTTT
clone size: NA; J gene: TRBJ1-5; V gene: TRBV6-1; D gene: NA; CDR3 protein: CASSDSKWGDQPQHF; CDR3 DNA: TGTGCCAGCAGTGACTCTAAATGGGGGGATCAGCCCCAGCATTTT
clone size: few; J gene: TRBJ2-2; V gene: TRBV7-2; D gene: NA; CDR3 protein: CASSPQGTNTGELFF; CDR3 DNA: TGTGCCAGCAGTCCGCAGGGTACGAACACCGGGGAGCTGTTTTTT
clone size: once; J gene: TRBJ1-3; V gene: TRBV10-1; D gene: NA; CDR3 protein: CASGHSGNTIYF; CDR3 DNA: TGCGCTAGTGGACATTCTGGAAACACCATATATTTT
clone size: NA; J gene: TRBJ1-2; V gene: TRBV19; D gene: TRBD1; CDR3 protein: CASSTSGQGRYGYTF; CDR3 DNA: TGTGCCAGTAGTACGTCGGGACAGGGCCGGTATGGCTACACCTTC
clone size: NA; J gene: TRBJ1-2; V gene: TRBV27; D gene: NA; CDR3 protein: CASSSSGPLFYGYTF; CDR3 DNA: TGTGCCAGCAGTTCGTCGGGTCCCTTATTCTATGGCTACACCTTC
clone size: NA; J gene: TRBJ2-7; V gene: TRBV7-2; D gene: NA; CDR3 protein: CASSQVPGLPYEQYF; CDR3 DNA: TGTGCCAGCAGCCAGGTACCGGGACTCCCCTACGAGCAGTACTTC